A single sample is the source of the 27 T cell receptor beta chains below, sequenced in a study of cytomegalovirus exposure and HLA in healthy donors. 60 Vbeta and 13 Jbeta primers were used in PCR. Profiling relied on immunoSEQ multiplex PCR, and the TCRdb table lists in-frame clones only, not all of them. The sample contains roughly 130,000 clones, about 85% of which appear only once. The source material was PBMCs. These receptors were taken from a boy aged 5-17 years in good health and CMV-seronegative.

The rearrangement uses TRBV9 and TRBJ2-7, with TRBD1 identical over 11 bases. CDR1 SGDLS and CDR2 YYNGEE come from the germline V gene. J lost 3 bases, V lost 4 bases, and 6 bases had no gene match. The CDR3 loop spans 15 amino acids. Here the CDR3 reads CASSPADRGLYEQYF. CDR3 in DNA: TGTGCCAGCAGCCCCGCGGACAGGGGGCTCTACGAGCAGTACTTC. The full variable domain, rest sourced from reference TRBV9 and TRBJ2-7, is DSGVTQTPKHLITATGQRVTLRCSPRSGDLSVYWYQQSLDQGLQFLIQYYNGEERAKGNILERFSAQQFPDLHSELNLSSLELGDSALYFCASSPADRGLYEQYFGPGTRLTVT.

The rearrangement links TRBV2 to TRBJ1-4; D unresolved. Per the germline V gene, CDR1 is SNHLY and CDR2 is FYNNEI. The CDR3 sequence is 13 residues long. Deletions cut 8 bases from V and 2 bases from J, with 9 bases between. DNA of the CDR3: TGTGCCAGCCACAGAAGTACTAATGAAAAACTGTTTTTT. Protein product: CASHRSTNEKLFF.

The chain links TRBV7-8 to TRBJ1-3; unclear D gene. Trimming stripped 5 bases from V and 0 bases from J, with 8 bases between. CDR1 is SGHVS, CDR2 FQNEAQ, per germline. The CDR3 is made up of 14 amino acids. DNA for the CDR3: TGTGCCAGCAGCCCAGACACCTCTGGAAACACCATATATTTT. This encodes CASSPDTSGNTIYF. Filled out from reference TRBV7-8 and TRBJ1-3, the complete variable domain reads GAGVSQSPRYKVAKRGQDVALRCDPISGHVSLFWYQQALGQGPEFLTYFQNEAQLDKSGLPSDRFFAERPEGSVSTLKIQRTQQEDSAVYLCASSPDTSGNTIYFGEGSWLTVV.

This clone was recorded a few times. The CDR3: CASSFGGMNTEAFF. For the CDR3, the DNA is TGTGCCAGCAGTTTCGGGGGAATGAACACTGAAGCTTTCTTT. The chain carries TRBV6-6 and TRBJ1-1; perhaps TRBD1 as D (5 bases). The CDR3 sequence is 14 residues long. The germline gives CDR1 MNHNY, CDR2 SVGAGI (reference sequence). The V end was cut by 4 bases, the J end by 0 bases, with 9 bases between.

The J gene is TRBJ1-2, the V gene TRBV27, with TRBD1 as a possible D gene (6 bases). Per germline, CDR1 MNHEY and CDR2 SMNVEV (reference sequence). The ends were cut back, 6 bases at V and 8 bases at J, with 19 bases in the middle. This CDR3 region has 14 residues. The CDR3 reads CASSTRDIRGGYTF. CDR3 nucleotides: TGTGCCAGCAGCACCCGGGACATCAGGGGCGGCTACACCTTC.

The rearrangement uses TRBV30 and TRBJ2-1, with D unresolved. Trimming took 8 bases from V and 9 from J, leaving 5 bases between them. The CDR3 is made up of 8 amino acids. CDR1 GTSNPN and CDR2 SVGIG come from the germline V gene (reference sequence). CDR3 region: CAHSEQFF. The CDR3 nucleotides are TGTGCCCATAGTGAGCAGTTCTTC. Together with reference TRBV30 and TRBJ2-1, the CDR3 gives the full variable domain: SQTIHQWPATLVQPVGSPLSLECTVEGTSNPNLYWYRQAAGRGLQLLFYSVGIGQISSEVPQNLSASRPQDRQFILSSKKLLLSDSGFYLCAHSEQFFGPGTRLTVL.

The rearrangement links TRBV4-1 to TRBJ2-7; D is perhaps TRBD2 (6 bases). The germline gives CDR1 MGHRA, CDR2 YSYEKL. CDR3 size: 16 residues. Trimming removed 3 bases from V and 3 bases from J, with 18 bases in between. The DNA of the CDR3 is TGCGCCAGCAGCCAGACCCAAGGGCGGGGTAACTACGAGCAGTACTTC. Translating it yields CASSQTQGRGNYEQYF.

V and J are TRBV20-1 and TRBJ2-1, with a weak D call TRBD2 (6 bases). The CDR3 loop spans 11 amino acids. The germline gives CDR1 DFQATT, CDR2 SNEGSKA (reference sequence). Trimming shortened V by 5 bases and J by 9 bases, and 11 bases separated the two germline ends. CDR3 region: CSALRAGEQFF. For the CDR3, the DNA is TGCAGTGCTCTAAGAGCGGGTGAGCAGTTCTTC.

V is TRBV21-1 and J is TRBJ2-2; the table names TRBD1, a call not compared with the DNA. TRBV21-1 is listed as a pseudogene. The CDR3 length is 16 residues. CDR3 nucleotides: TGTGCCAGCAGCAATTCCGACAAGTTTGACACCGGGGAGCTGTTTTTT. Translated: CASSNSDKFDTGELFF.

The chain links TRBV4-1 to TRBJ1-2; a weak D match, TRBD1 (5 bases). V shed 2 bases and J shed 4 bases, with 11 bases lying between them. CDR3 length equals 14 residues. CDR1 and CDR2 (germline): MGHRA, YSYEKL. The CDR3 sequence: CASSQTPGFYGYTF. The DNA of the CDR3 is TGCGCCAGCAGCCAAACACCAGGGTTCTATGGCTACACCTTC.

The V call is TRBV10-2, the J call TRBJ2-7, with 9 bases aligning to TRBD1. Germline-derived CDR1 and CDR2 are WSHSY and SAAADI. V was clipped by 8 bases and J by 3 bases; unmatched bases: 8. The CDR3 is made up of 14 amino acids. The CDR3 DNA reads TGCGCCAGCCAAAGAGGACAGGGGAACTACGAGCAGTACTTC. Translated, it gives CASQRGQGNYEQYF.

The CDR3 region has the DNA TGCGCCAGCAGCTTGAGGACTGGAAACACCGGGGAGCTGTTTTTT. Amino acid sequence: CASSLRTGNTGELFF. The gene calls are TRBV5-1 and TRBJ2-2, with D perhaps matching TRBD2 (5 bases). Germline assignment: CDR1 SGHRS and CDR2 YFSETQ. Trimming removed 1 base at V and 2 bases at J, with 9 bases between. The CDR3 has 15 amino acids.

The chain uses TRBV6-5 and TRBJ1-4, with D maybe TRBD1 (6 bases). The V end was cut by 6 bases, the J end by 8 bases, with 16 bases between. This CDR3 comprises 14 residues. Germline V gives CDR1 MNHEY, CDR2 SVGAGI. The CDR3 region is CASSMRRGPEKLFF. For the CDR3, the DNA is TGTGCCAGCAGCATGCGCAGGGGACCCGAAAAACTGTTTTTT.

This clone has just one count. This chain joins TRBV5-4 and TRBJ2-3, with 9 bases identical to TRBD2. CDR1 is SGHNT and CDR2 is YYREEE in the germline V gene (reference sequence). The CDR3 length is 20 residues. After removal of 4 bases from V and 0 bases from J, the junction contained 18 bases not matched to a gene. CDR3 protein: CASSPGLAMKLHASTDTQYF. As DNA, the CDR3 is TGTGCCAGCAGCCCCGGACTAGCGATGAAACTACATGCTAGCACAGATACGCAGTATTTT.

The rearrangement uses TRBV5-1 and TRBJ2-3; D not certain. This CDR3 region has 14 residues. Looked up from germline, CDR1 is SGHRS and CDR2 is YFSETQ. The germline V and J ends were trimmed by 3 bases and 0 bases, with 8 bases remaining between them. Here the CDR3 DNA reads TGCGCCAGCAGCTCAAGGAGTAGCACAGATACGCAGTATTTT. Translation gives CASSSRSSTDTQYF.

This chain joins TRBV29-1 and TRBJ2-7; tentative D call: TRBD1 (6 bases). The V and J ends lost 4 bases and 5 bases respectively, with 18 bases between them. Germline-derived CDR1 and CDR2 are SQVTM and ANQGSEA. This CDR3 has 14 amino acids. CDR3 residues: CSVVGDKDIHEQYF. The CDR3 DNA sequence: TGCAGCGTTGTTGGGGACAAAGACATCCACGAGCAGTACTTC.

The chain has TRBV5-4 and TRBJ1-6; D possibly corresponds to TRBD1 (5 bases). Trimming stripped 4 bases from V and 10 bases from J, with 15 bases between. Per germline, CDR1 SGHNT and CDR2 YYREEE (reference sequence). CDR3 length: 14 residues. CDR3 nucleotides: TGTGCCAGCAGCCAGCGGGGGGGTTACTCACCCCTCCACTTT. Translation gives CASSQRGGYSPLHF.

The chain couples TRBV4-1 to TRBJ1-1, with D possibly matching TRBD1 (5 bases). Germline V gene lookup returns CDR1 MGHRA and CDR2 YSYEKL. The ends were cut back, 4 bases at V and 0 bases at J, with 15 bases in the middle. The CDR3 runs 16 residues. DNA for the CDR3: TGCGCCAGCAGCCCCAACGCCGGGGGAATGAACACTGAAGCTTTCTTT. As protein: CASSPNAGGMNTEAFF.

Here the CDR3 DNA reads TGTGCCAGCAGTCGCGGAGAGGGATACGCCTACGAGCAGTACTTC. Its translation: CASSRGEGYAYEQYF. The chain uses TRBV27 and TRBJ2-7, with D possibly being TRBD2 (5 bases). The V end was cut by 5 bases, the J end by 2 bases, with 16 bases between. CDR1 is MNHEY, CDR2 SMNVEV, per germline (reference sequence). The CDR3 has 15 amino acids.

This CDR3 is CASSDSPSTYEQYF. DNA for the CDR3: TGTGCCAGCAGTGACTCGCCTAGCACATACGAGCAGTACTTC. This chain uses TRBV2 with TRBJ2-7; tentative D call: TRBD2 (5 bases). Trimming cost V 3 bases and J 4 bases, with 13 bases left between them. From germline, CDR1 is SNHLY and CDR2 FYNNEI. The length of the CDR3 is 14 residues.

This chain uses TRBV30 with TRBJ2-7, with 9 bases lining up with TRBD2. V was pared by 1 base and J by 4 bases, with 2 bases of the junction left unmatched. The V gene's germline CDR1 is GTSNPN and CDR2 SVGIG (reference sequence). The length of the CDR3 is 13 residues. The CDR3 bases are TGTGCCTGGAGTGGACTAGCGGTATACGAGCAGTACTTC. Translating gives CAWSGLAVYEQYF. The complete variable domain, with remaining parts taken from reference TRBV30 and TRBJ2-7, reads SQTIHQWPATLVQPVGSPLSLECTVEGTSNPNLYWYRQAAGRGLQLLFYSVGIGQISSEVPQNLSASRPQDRQFILSSKKLLLSDSGFYLCAWSGLAVYEQYFGPGTRLTVT.

The rearrangement uses TRBV7-2 and TRBJ2-4, with no clear D. CDR3 length: 14 amino acids. The V gene lost 4 bases and the J gene lost 7 bases, with 14 bases spanning the gap. The germline V gene has CDR1 SGHTA and CDR2 FQGNSA. As DNA, the CDR3 is TGTGCCAGCAGCTCCCATTTATCAGTGAACATTCAGTACTTC. It encodes CASSSHLSVNIQYF.

This chain connects TRBV5-6 to TRBJ1-3; D not certain. Trimming took 3 bases from V and 0 from J, leaving 7 bases between them. This CDR3 is 14 amino acids long. CDR1 SGHDT and CDR2 YYEEEE come from the germline V gene. CDR3 bases: TGTGCCAGCAGCTGGCGACACTCTGGAAACACCATATATTTT. As protein: CASSWRHSGNTIYF.

V and J are TRBV28 and TRBJ2-7; a possible D gene is TRBD1 (5 bases). Trimming cost V 7 bases and J 1 base, with 20 bases left between them. The CDR3 consists of 16 residues. CDR1 is MDHEN, CDR2 SYDVKM, per germline. CDR3 DNA sequence: TGTGCCAGCACTCCTCCCCGCTCAGGGTTATCCTACGAGCAGTACTTC. As protein: CASTPPRSGLSYEQYF.

The chain recombines TRBV7-2 with TRBJ1-2; TRBD1 aligns across 7 bases. This CDR3 is 14 amino acids long. After removal of 5 bases from V and 6 bases from J, the junction contained 9 bases not matched to a gene. The germline CDR1 and CDR2 sequences are SGHTA and FQGNSA. CDR3 residues: CASSEQQGTDGYTF. DNA of the CDR3: TGTGCCAGCAGCGAGCAACAGGGGACCGATGGCTACACCTTC.

This rearrangement joins TRBV7-9 to TRBJ1-2; the match to TRBD1 covers 8 bases. The CDR3 is made up of 15 amino acids. Germline loops: CDR1 SEHNR, CDR2 FQNEAQ (reference sequence). The J segment lost 3 bases and the V segment lost 7 bases, leaving 10 bases of the junction unmatched. CDR3 coding DNA: TGTGCCAGCATCTCGGACAGGGAGTATTACTATGGCTACACCTTC. This codes for CASISDREYYYGYTF.

The chain couples TRBV30 to TRBJ2-2; 10 bases are a match to TRBD2. Germline values: CDR1 GTSNPN, CDR2 SVGIG (reference sequence). There are 18 residues in the CDR3. V trimming: 0 bases; J trimming: 6 bases; junction bases outside the gene matches: 13. Here the CDR3 DNA reads TGTGCCTGGAGTGTACGGAGCGGGAGGGGGTATTCCCCCGGGGAGCTGTTTTTT. It yields the protein CAWSVRSGRGYSPGELFF.